Following are 3 T cell receptor beta chains from one sample sequenced in a study of blood T cell repertoires in COVID-19. Profiled with immunoSEQ multiplex PCR; TCRdb holds only in-frame clones, not every one. The sample yields a few hundred thousand clones, roughly 90% seen once. Sequencing was performed on PBMCs or T cells enriched from blood (not recorded which). These receptor sequences come from a woman aged 40 to 50 who had recovered from COVID-19.

The CDR3 DNA is TGTGCCAGTAACGTGGAGGGAGGGGACACCGGGGAGCTGTTTTTT. It codes for CASNVEGGDTGELFF. The chain employs TRBV19 and TRBJ2-2, with 7 positions matching TRBD2. This CDR3 has 15 residues. Trimming at V came to 7 bases and at J to 3 bases, leaving 8 bases not matched to a gene. From germline, CDR1 is LNHDA and CDR2 SQIVND (reference sequence).

The chain joins TRBV6-1 to TRBJ2-7; 9 bases fit TRBD2. With 3 bases clipped from V and 6 bases from J, the junction kept 12 bases outside the gene matches. CDR1 is MNHNS, CDR2 SASEGT, per germline. This CDR3 is built from 16 residues. CDR3 sequence: CASSDQPGLAIGEQYF. The CDR3 DNA reads TGTGCCAGCAGTGATCAGCCGGGACTAGCTATCGGCGAGCAGTACTTC.

The chain uses TRBV14 and TRBJ1-3; no clear D. There are 16 residues in the CDR3. Deletions cut 2 bases from V and 0 bases from J, with 11 bases between. Germline values: CDR1 SGHDN, CDR2 FVKESK. The CDR3 is CASSQTLMSSGNTIYF. The CDR3 DNA follows: TGTGCCAGCAGCCAAACCTTAATGAGCTCTGGAAACACCATATATTTT.